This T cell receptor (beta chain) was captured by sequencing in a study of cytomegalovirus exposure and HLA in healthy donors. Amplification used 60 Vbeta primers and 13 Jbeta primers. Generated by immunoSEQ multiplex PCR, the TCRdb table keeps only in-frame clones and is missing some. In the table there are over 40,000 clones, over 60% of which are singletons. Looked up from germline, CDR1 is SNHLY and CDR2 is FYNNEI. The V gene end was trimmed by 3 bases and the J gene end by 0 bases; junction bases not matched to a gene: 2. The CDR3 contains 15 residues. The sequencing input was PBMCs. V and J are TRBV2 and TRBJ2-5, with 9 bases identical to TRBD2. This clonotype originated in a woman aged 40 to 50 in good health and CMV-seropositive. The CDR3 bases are TGTGCCAGCAGTGAGTTAGCGGGGGACCAAGAGACCCAGTACTTC. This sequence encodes CASSELAGDQETQYF.